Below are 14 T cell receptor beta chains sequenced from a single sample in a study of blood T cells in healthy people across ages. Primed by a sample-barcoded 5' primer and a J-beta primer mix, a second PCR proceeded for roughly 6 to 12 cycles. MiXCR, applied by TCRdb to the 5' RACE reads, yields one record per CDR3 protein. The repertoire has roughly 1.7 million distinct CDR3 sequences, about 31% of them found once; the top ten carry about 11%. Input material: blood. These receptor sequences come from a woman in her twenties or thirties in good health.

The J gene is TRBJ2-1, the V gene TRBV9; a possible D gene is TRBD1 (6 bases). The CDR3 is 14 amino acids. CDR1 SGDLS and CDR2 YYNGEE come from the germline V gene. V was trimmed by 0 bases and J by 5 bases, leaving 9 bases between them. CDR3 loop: CASSVGSGDNEQFF. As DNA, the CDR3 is TGTGCCAGCAGCGTAGGCTCAGGGGACAATGAGCAGTTCTTC.

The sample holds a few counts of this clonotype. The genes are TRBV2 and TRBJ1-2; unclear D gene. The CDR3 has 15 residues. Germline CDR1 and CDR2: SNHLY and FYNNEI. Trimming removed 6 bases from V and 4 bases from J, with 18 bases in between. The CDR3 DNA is TGTGCCAGCAGCTCATCCCCTGCCCTTCTCTATGGCTACACCTTC. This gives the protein CASSSSPALLYGYTF.

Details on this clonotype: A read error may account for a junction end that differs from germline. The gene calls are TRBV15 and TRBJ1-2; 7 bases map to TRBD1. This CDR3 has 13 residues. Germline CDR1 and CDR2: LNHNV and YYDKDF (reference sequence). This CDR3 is CATSGTDVYDYTF. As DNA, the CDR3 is TGTGCCACCAGCGGGACAGACGTATATGACTACACCTTC.

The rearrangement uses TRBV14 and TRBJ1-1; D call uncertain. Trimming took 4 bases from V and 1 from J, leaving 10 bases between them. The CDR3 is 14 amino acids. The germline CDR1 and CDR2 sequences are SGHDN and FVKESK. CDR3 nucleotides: TGTGCCAGCAGCCTCTGGAACAGGAACACTGAAGCTTTCTTT. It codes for CASSLWNRNTEAFF. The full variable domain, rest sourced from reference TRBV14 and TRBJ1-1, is EAGVTQFPSHSVIEKGQTVTLRCDPISGHDNLYWYRRVMGKEIKFLLHFVKESKQDESGMPNNRFLAERTGGTYSTLKVQPAELEDSGVYFCASSLWNRNTEAFFGQGTRLTVV.

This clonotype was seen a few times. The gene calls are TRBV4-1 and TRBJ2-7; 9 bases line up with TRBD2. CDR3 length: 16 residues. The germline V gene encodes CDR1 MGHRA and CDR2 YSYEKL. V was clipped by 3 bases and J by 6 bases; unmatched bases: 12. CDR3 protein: CASSHPPWRGGGEQYF. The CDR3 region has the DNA TGCGCCAGCAGCCACCCCCCGTGGCGGGGGGGCGGCGAGCAGTACTTC.

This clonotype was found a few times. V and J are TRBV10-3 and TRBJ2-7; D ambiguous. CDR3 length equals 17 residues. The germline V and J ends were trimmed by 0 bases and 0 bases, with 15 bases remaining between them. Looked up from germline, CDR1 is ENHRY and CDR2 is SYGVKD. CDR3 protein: CAISESTRAVSSYEQYF. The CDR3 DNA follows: TGTGCCATCAGTGAGTCGACTCGGGCGGTTAGCTCCTACGAGCAGTACTTC.

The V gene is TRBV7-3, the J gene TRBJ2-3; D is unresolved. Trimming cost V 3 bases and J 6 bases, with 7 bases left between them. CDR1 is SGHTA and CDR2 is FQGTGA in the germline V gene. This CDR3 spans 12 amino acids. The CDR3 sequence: CASSFRFDTQYF. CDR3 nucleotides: TGTGCCAGCAGCTTTAGGTTTGATACGCAGTATTTT.

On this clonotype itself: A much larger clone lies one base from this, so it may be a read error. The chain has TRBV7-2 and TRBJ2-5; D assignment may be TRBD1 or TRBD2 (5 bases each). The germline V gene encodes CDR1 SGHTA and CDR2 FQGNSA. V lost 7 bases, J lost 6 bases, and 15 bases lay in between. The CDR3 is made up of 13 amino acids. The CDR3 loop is CTSTIDPGQTQYF. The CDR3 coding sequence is TGTACCAGCACCATTGATCCGGGGCAGACCCAGTACTTC. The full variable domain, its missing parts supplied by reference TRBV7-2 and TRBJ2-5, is GAGVSQSPSNKVTEKGKDVELRCDPISGHTALYWYRQSLGQGLEFLIYFQGNSAPDKSGLPSDRFSAERTGGSVSTLTIQRTQQEDSAVYLCTSTIDPGQTQYFGPGTRLLVL.

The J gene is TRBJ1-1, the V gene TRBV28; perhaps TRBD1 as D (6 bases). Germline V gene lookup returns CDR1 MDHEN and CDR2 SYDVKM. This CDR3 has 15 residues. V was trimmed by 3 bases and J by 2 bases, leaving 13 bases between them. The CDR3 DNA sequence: TGTGCCAGCAGTTTGGTACAGGGAGTAAACACTGAAGCTTTCTTT. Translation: CASSLVQGVNTEAFF.

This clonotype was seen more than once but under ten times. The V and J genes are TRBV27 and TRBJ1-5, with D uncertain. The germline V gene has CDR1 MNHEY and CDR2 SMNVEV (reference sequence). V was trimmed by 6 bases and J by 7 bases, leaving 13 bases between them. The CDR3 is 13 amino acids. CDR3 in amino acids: CASSQVAWQPQHF. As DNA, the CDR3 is TGTGCCAGCAGCCAGGTGGCTTGGCAGCCCCAGCATTTT.

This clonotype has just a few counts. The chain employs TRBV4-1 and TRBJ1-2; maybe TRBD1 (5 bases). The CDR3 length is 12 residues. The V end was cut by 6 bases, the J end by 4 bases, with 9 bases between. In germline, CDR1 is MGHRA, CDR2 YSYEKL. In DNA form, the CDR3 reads TGCGCCAGCAGAGGGGATACCTATGGCTACACCTTC. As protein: CASRGDTYGYTF.

The CDR3 bases are TGCGCCAGCAGCTTCGATGCGGGGAGGGAGCAGTTCTTC. This sequence encodes CASSFDAGREQFF. The chain joins TRBV5-1 to TRBJ2-1; TRBD2 might be the D (6 bases). V lost 2 bases and J 10 bases, leaving 13 bases between the germline ends. The CDR3 sequence is 13 residues long. CDR1 SGHRS and CDR2 YFSETQ come from the germline V gene.

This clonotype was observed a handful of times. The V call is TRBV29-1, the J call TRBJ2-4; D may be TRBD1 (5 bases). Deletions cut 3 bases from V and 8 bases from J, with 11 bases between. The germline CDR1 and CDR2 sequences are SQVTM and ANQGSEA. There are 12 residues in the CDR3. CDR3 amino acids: CSVEEQGYIQYF. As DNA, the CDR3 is TGCAGCGTTGAGGAGCAGGGATACATTCAGTACTTC.

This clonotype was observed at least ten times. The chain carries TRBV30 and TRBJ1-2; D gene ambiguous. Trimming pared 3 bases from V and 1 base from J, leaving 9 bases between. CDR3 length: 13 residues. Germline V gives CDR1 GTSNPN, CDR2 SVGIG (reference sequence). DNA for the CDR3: TGTGCCTGGAGATGGGCAGATAACTATGGCTACACCTTC. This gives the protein CAWRWADNYGYTF.